Sequencing of this T cell receptor (beta chain) was carried out in a study of T cell repertoires in cytomegalovirus infection. Overall study: HLA-B-restricted CMV epitopes that are well studied were used alongside recently identified HLA-C-restricted ones. Study findings and constraints: Using cumulative public TCR beta family frequency, the authors identified those who carried CMV together with the relevant HLA.

This clonotype was picked up a small number of times. Antigen: not known. A single record per CDR3 protein comes from TCRdb applying MiXCR to the reads. The sample includes approximately 1,000,000 distinct CDR3 sequences, around 30% of them seen just once. This receptor was taken from a human donor in good health (CMV status not recorded). Some clones in this sample may be carry-over from other donors' samples. Sequenced material: cultured CD8+ T cells from PBMCs, taken from culture after CMV antigen stimulation.

CDR3 loop: CATSRVPTGANTGELFF. The CDR3 DNA is TGTGCCACCAGCAGAGTTCCCACAGGGGCCAACACCGGGGAGCTGTTTTTT. V usage is TRBV15 and J usage is TRBJ2-2, with TRBD1 identical over 7 bases. Germline CDR1 and CDR2: LNHNV and YYDKDF (reference sequence). The ends lost 1 base at V and 2 bases at J; junction bases unmatched: 7. The CDR3 runs 17 residues.